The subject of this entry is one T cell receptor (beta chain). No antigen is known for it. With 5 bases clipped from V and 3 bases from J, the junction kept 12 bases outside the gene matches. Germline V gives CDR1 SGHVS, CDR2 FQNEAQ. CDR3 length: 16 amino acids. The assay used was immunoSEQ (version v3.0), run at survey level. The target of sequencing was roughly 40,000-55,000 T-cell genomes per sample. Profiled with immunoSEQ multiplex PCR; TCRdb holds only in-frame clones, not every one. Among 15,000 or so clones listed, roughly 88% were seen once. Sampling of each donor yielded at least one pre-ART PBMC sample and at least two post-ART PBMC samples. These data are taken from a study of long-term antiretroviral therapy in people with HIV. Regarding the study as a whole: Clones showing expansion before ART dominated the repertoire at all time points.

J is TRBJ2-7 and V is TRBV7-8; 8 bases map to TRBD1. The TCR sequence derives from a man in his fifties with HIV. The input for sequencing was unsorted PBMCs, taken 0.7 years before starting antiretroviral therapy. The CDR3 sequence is CASSTGWGQDFYEQYF. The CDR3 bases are TGTGCCAGCAGCACAGGGTGGGGACAGGATTTCTACGAGCAGTACTTC. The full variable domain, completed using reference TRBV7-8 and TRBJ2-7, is GAGVSQSPRYKVAKRGQDVALRCDPISGHVSLFWYQQALGQGPEFLTYFQNEAQLDKSGLPSDRFFAERPEGSVSTLKIQRTQQEDSAVYLCASSTGWGQDFYEQYFGPGTRLTVT.